This entry lists 22 T cell receptor beta chains sequenced from one sample in a study of cytomegalovirus exposure and HLA in healthy donors. This PCR relied on a set of 60 Vbeta primers and 13 Jbeta primers. The data were produced by immunoSEQ multiplex PCR, yet TCRdb's version contains in-frame clones alone and is incomplete. The top ten clones hold over 2% of a sample with 130,000 to 150,000 clones, 78% of them seen once. Material: PBMCs. These receptors all stem from a woman aged 18-29 years in good health and CMV-seropositive.

The rearrangement uses TRBV28 and TRBJ2-5, with TRBD2 identical over 8 bases. The closer fit of TRBJ2-7 to the DNA end suggests the J call may be wrong. The CDR3 is 15 amino acids. Germline loops: CDR1 MDHEN, CDR2 SYDVKM. The CDR3 DNA reads TGTGCCAGCAGTTTTATTACTAGCGGCGCCTACGAGCAGTACTTC. It yields the protein CASSFITSGAYEQYF.

J is TRBJ2-3 and V is TRBV21-1; the D call TRBD1 from the table was never checked on the DNA. TRBV21-1 is flagged as a pseudogene. The CDR3 contains 15 residues. In DNA, the CDR3 is TGTGCCAGCAGCAAAGAACAGGCGTGCCTTAATACGCAGTATTTT. Residues: CASSKEQACLNTQYF.

The V and J genes are TRBV9 and TRBJ2-2, with 8 bases fitting TRBD2. J lost 1 base, V lost 4 bases, and 15 bases had no gene match. Germline values: CDR1 SGDLS, CDR2 YYNGEE. This CDR3 region has 19 residues. CDR3 coding DNA: TGTGCCAGCAGCTCCCCCCCGTGGGGCGGGGGGAAGAACACCGGGGAGCTGTTTTTT. This gives the protein CASSSPPWGGGKNTGELFF.

This sequence joins TRBV5-1 and TRBJ1-2, with D hard to call. Germline loops: CDR1 SGHRS, CDR2 YFSETQ. The CDR3 consists of 13 residues. Trimming removed 0 bases from V and 6 bases from J, with 9 bases in between. The CDR3 region has the DNA TGCGCCAGCAGCTTGGTATTCCGGGATGGCTACACCTTC. Translating gives CASSLVFRDGYTF.

This clone was counted a few times. The chain joins TRBV6-5 to TRBJ2-2; tentative D call: TRBD1 (6 bases). Germline V CDR1 and CDR2: MNHEY, SVGAGI. The V end was cut by 6 bases, the J end by 5 bases, with 13 bases between. This CDR3 comprises 14 residues. Written as DNA, the CDR3 is TGTGCCAGCAGCAAGGGGGACGAAACCGGGGAGCTGTTTTTT. Its protein is CASSKGDETGELFF.

V gene TRBV18 combines with J gene TRBJ1-2; D gene uncertain. The ends were cut back, 1 base at V and 6 bases at J, with 6 bases in the middle. CDR1 KGHSH and CDR2 LQKENI come from the germline V gene. The CDR3 has 12 amino acids. The CDR3 DNA reads as TGTGCCAGCTCACCACGGGAGAATGGCTACACCTTC. This gives the protein CASSPRENGYTF. The entire variable domain, with the rest obtained from reference TRBV18 and TRBJ1-2, is as follows: NAGVMQNPRHLVRRRGQEARLRCSPMKGHSHVYWYRQLPEEGLKFMVYLQKENIIDESGMPKERFSAEFPKEGPSILRIQQVVRGDSAAYFCASSPRENGYTFGSGTRLTVV.

This clone was seen a few times. The V call is TRBV5-6, the J call TRBJ1-5; D is undetermined. The germline gives CDR1 SGHDT, CDR2 YYEEEE. The CDR3 contains 16 residues. V shed 0 bases and J shed 0 bases, with 10 bases lying between them. The CDR3 spells CASSLGQDYSNQPQHF. The CDR3 DNA follows: TGTGCCAGCAGCTTGGGGCAGGATTATAGCAATCAGCCCCAGCATTTT.

V usage is TRBV10-3 and J usage is TRBJ2-1; D might be TRBD1 (5 bases). Trimming removed 3 bases from V and 4 bases from J, with 16 bases in between. Germline CDR1 ENHRY, CDR2 SYGVKD. CDR3 length: 16 residues. The CDR3 here is CAISEGHSSRYNEQFF. The CDR3 region has the DNA TGTGCCATCAGTGAAGGACACAGTAGCCGGTACAATGAGCAGTTCTTC.

The rearrangement joins TRBV15 to TRBJ1-6; weak D call: TRBD1 (6 bases). V shed 4 bases and J shed 8 bases, with 9 bases lying between them. Germline lookup yields CDR1 LNHNV and CDR2 YYDKDF (reference sequence). The CDR3 totals 13 residues. The CDR3 region is CATSMYRDSPLHF. In nucleotides, the CDR3 is TGTGCCACCAGCATGTACAGGGATTCACCCCTCCACTTT.

The CDR3 loop is CASSQELRGNYGYTF. For the CDR3, the DNA is TGCGCCAGCAGCCAAGAACTCCGGGGGAACTATGGCTACACCTTC. This chain joins TRBV4-3 and TRBJ1-2; D may be TRBD1 (5 bases). V lost 0 bases and J lost 2, with 10 bases in between. The CDR3 totals 15 residues. CDR1 is LGHNA and CDR2 is YSLEER in the germline V gene.

The V and J genes are TRBV7-9 and TRBJ2-1; 7 positions match TRBD1. CDR1 and CDR2 (germline): SEHNR, FQNEAQ (reference sequence). The ends lost 0 bases at V and 2 bases at J; junction bases unmatched: 1. The CDR3 contains 15 residues. CDR3 nucleotides: TGTGCCAGCAGCTTAGCCGGGACAGCCTACAATGAGCAGTTCTTC. Translating it yields CASSLAGTAYNEQFF.

The chain combines TRBV6-5 with TRBJ2-5; TRBD1 is a possible D gene (5 bases). With 2 bases removed from V and 10 bases from J, the gap between germline ends came to 14 bases. Germline V gene lookup returns CDR1 MNHEY and CDR2 SVGAGI. CDR3 length equals 13 residues. This chain's CDR3 is CASSYGSSGHQYF. The CDR3 DNA reads as TGTGCCAGCAGTTACGGCAGCTCAGGACACCAGTACTTC.

V and J are TRBV28 and TRBJ1-1; 7 bases align to TRBD1. CDR1 and CDR2 (germline): MDHEN, SYDVKM. The CDR3 contains 15 residues. With 6 bases clipped from V and 4 bases from J, the junction kept 11 bases outside the gene matches. Here the CDR3 DNA reads TGTGCCAGCAGCTCGACAGGGATAGGGAGCACTGAAGCTTTCTTT. Translating it yields CASSSTGIGSTEAFF.

This clone was recorded once. The rearrangement links TRBV5-1 to TRBJ2-7; possibly TRBD2 for D (6 bases). Germline CDR1 SGHRS, CDR2 YFSETQ. The ends were cut back, 1 base at V and 2 bases at J, with 10 bases in the middle. The CDR3 extends over 14 amino acids. The CDR3 nucleotides are TGCGCCAGCAGCTTGTCGGGGGACGCCTACGAGCAGTACTTC. It encodes CASSLSGDAYEQYF.

The chain combines TRBV5-1 with TRBJ1-1; weak D call: TRBD1 (6 bases). The ends were cut back, 7 bases at V and 5 bases at J, with 15 bases in the middle. Looked up from germline, CDR1 is SGHRS and CDR2 is YFSETQ. CDR3 length equals 13 residues. The DNA for the CDR3 is TGCGCCAGCGGATCTCAGGGGTGGACTGAAGCTTTCTTT. Amino acid sequence: CASGSQGWTEAFF. Drawing the rest from reference TRBV5-1 and TRBJ1-1, the complete variable domain is KAGVTQTPRYLIKTRGQQVTLSCSPISGHRSVSWYQQTPGQGLQFLFEYFSETQRNKGNFPGRFSGRQFSNSRSEMNVSTLELGDSALYLCASGSQGWTEAFFGQGTRLTVV.

The rearrangement joins TRBV7-9 to TRBJ1-1; TRBD1 is a possible D gene (5 bases). Germline V gene data show CDR1 as SEHNR and CDR2 as FQNEAQ (reference sequence). Trimming left V 0 bases short and J 4 bases short, with 12 bases between. The CDR3 contains 15 residues. DNA of the CDR3: TGTGCCAGCAGCTTAGCAGGGGCTCGGGTCACTGAAGCTTTCTTT. It codes for CASSLAGARVTEAFF.

This clone was counted only a few times. V and J are TRBV5-6 and TRBJ1-1, with D uncertain. The germline V gene encodes CDR1 SGHDT and CDR2 YYEEEE. V lost 3 bases to trimming and J lost 4 bases, with 16 bases between them. CDR3 length: 15 amino acids. In nucleotides, the CDR3 is TGTGCCAGCAGCTCACAGTTTGGGCTGGGCACTGAAGCTTTCTTT. Translation: CASSSQFGLGTEAFF. Drawing the rest from reference TRBV5-6 and TRBJ1-1, the complete variable domain is DAGVTQSPTHLIKTRGQQVTLRCSPKSGHDTVSWYQQALGQGPQFIFQYYEEEERQRGNFPDRFSGHQFPNYSSELNVNALLLGDSALYLCASSSQFGLGTEAFFGQGTRLTVV.

This chain connects TRBV6-1 to TRBJ1-2; D is possibly TRBD1 (5 bases). The CDR3 consists of 14 residues. Germline assignment: CDR1 MNHNS and CDR2 SASEGT. V gave up 3 bases and J gave up 6 bases, with 14 bases separating them. CDR3 region: CASSDLWAGNGYTF. As DNA, the CDR3 is TGTGCCAGCAGTGATCTCTGGGCAGGGAATGGCTACACCTTC.

J is TRBJ2-7 and V is TRBV6-6; D gene uncertain. The CDR3 is 16 amino acids. The V end was cut by 4 bases, the J end by 0 bases, with 16 bases between. CDR1 and CDR2 from the germline V gene are MNHNY and SVGAGI (reference sequence). The DNA for the CDR3 is TGTGCCAGCAGTTCCATCAGTAAGTCATCCTCCTACGAGCAGTACTTC. The encoded protein is CASSSISKSSSYEQYF.

CDR3 in DNA: TGTGCCAGCAGTTCTCTATCCCCCGCGACAGGGTCATATAGCAATCAGCCCCAGCATTTT. Its protein is CASSSLSPATGSYSNQPQHF. J is TRBJ1-5 and V is TRBV28; TRBD1 agrees at 7 bases. This CDR3 region has 20 residues. With 4 bases clipped from V and 0 bases from J, the junction kept 18 bases outside the gene matches. Germline V gene lookup returns CDR1 MDHEN and CDR2 SYDVKM.

This chain links TRBV11-2 with TRBJ2-7, with a possible D match to TRBD2 (6 bases). This CDR3 comprises 17 residues. V was clipped by 5 bases and J by 4 bases, with 24 bases between them. Looked up from germline, CDR1 is SGHAT and CDR2 is FQNNGV. The CDR3 region has the DNA TGTGCCAGCAGCGGACCCGGCGGGACCACCGGAGGATACGAGCAGTACTTC. This codes for CASSGPGGTTGGYEQYF. The full variable domain, with the rest looked up from reference TRBV11-2 and TRBJ2-7, is EAGVAQSPRYKIIEKRQSVAFWCNPISGHATLYWYQQILGQGPKLLIQFQNNGVVDDSQLPKDRFSAERLKGVDSTLKIQPAKLEDSAVYLCASSGPGGTTGGYEQYFGPGTRLTVT.

CDR3 amino acids: CAWSLGQGISDTQYF. The CDR3 DNA reads as TGTGCCTGGAGTTTGGGACAGGGGATATCGGATACGCAGTATTTT. The J gene is TRBJ2-3, the V gene TRBV30; the match to TRBD1 covers 10 bases. The CDR3 contains 15 residues. The germline CDR1 and CDR2 sequences are GTSNPN and SVGIG (reference sequence). The V segment lost 2 bases and the J segment 6 bases; nucleotides outside the gene matches: 8.